This T cell receptor (beta chain) was recovered during a study of T cell changes during pregnancy in multiple sclerosis. Some clones are missing from TCRdb's copy, which holds only in-frame ones; the method was immunoSEQ multiplex PCR. Among tens of thousands of clones listed, roughly 93% were seen once. With 2 bases removed from V and 0 bases from J, the gap between germline ends came to 12 bases. Per the germline V gene, CDR1 is MNHEY and CDR2 is SMNVEV (reference sequence). This CDR3 region has 16 residues. The chain joins TRBV27 to TRBJ2-3; perhaps TRBD1 as D (6 bases). The sequencing here drew on CD8+ T cells from peripheral blood mononuclear cells, taken in the first trimester of pregnancy. The sequence was obtained from a female donor with multiple sclerosis, enrolled in a pregnancy study. The CDR3 DNA follows: TGTGCCAGCAGTTTACAGGGGATGGAAAGCACAGATACGCAGTATTTT. This codes for CASSLQGMESTDTQYF.